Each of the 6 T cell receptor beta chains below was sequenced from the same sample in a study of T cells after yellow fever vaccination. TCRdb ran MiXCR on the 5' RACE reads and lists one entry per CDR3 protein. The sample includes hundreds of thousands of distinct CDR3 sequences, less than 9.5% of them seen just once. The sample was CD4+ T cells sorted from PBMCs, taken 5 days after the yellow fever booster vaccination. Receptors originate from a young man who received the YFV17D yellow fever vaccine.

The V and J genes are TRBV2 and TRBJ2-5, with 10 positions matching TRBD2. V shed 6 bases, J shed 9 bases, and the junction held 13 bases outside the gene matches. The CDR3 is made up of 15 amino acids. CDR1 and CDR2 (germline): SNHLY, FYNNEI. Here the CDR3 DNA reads TGTGCCAGCAGGAGATTAGCGGGGGGCCCAGTGTCCCAGTACTTC. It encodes CASRRLAGGPVSQYF.

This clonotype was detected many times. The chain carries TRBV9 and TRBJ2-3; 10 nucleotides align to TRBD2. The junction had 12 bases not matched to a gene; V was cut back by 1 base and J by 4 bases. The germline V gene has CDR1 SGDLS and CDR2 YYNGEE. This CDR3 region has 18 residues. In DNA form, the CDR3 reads TGTGCCAGCAGCGTAAGCCTAGCGGGGGCCCCGCCCGCAGATACGCAGTATTTT. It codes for CASSVSLAGAPPADTQYF.

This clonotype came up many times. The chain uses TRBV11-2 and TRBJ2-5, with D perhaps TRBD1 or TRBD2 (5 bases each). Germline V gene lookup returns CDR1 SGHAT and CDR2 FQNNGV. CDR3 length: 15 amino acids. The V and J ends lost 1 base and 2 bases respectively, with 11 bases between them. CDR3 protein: CASSLGGWGQETQYF. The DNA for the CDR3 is TGTGCCAGCAGCTTAGGCGGGTGGGGGCAAGAGACCCAGTACTTC.

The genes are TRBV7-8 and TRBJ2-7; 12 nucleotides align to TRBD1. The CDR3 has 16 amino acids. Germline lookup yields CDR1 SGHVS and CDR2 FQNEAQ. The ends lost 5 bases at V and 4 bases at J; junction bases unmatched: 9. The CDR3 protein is CASSIPGQGAGYEQYV. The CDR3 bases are TGTGCCAGCAGCATTCCGGGACAGGGGGCTGGGTACGAGCAGTACGTC.

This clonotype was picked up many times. CDR3 bases: TGTGCCAGCATTGATGGGGGAGAGACCCAGTACTTC. Amino acids: CASIDGGETQYF. The chain couples TRBV28 to TRBJ2-5, with D perhaps given as TRBD1 or TRBD2 (5 bases each). The CDR3 loop spans 12 amino acids. The V gene lost 7 bases and the J gene lost 4 bases, with 10 bases spanning the gap. The germline V gene encodes CDR1 MDHEN and CDR2 SYDVKM.

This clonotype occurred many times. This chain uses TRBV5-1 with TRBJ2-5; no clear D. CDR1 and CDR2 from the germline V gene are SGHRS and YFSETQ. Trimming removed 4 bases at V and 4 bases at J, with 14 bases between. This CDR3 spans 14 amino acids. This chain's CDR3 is CASSRTMDTETQYF. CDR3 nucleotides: TGCGCCAGCAGCCGGACGATGGATACAGAGACCCAGTACTTC.